The T cell receptor beta chain described here comes from a study of T cells in Graves' hyperthyroidism and ophthalmopathy. RNA transcripts were the template for amplifying TCR beta CDR3 regions. TCR CDR3 regions were first amplified by RT-PCR with HTBI primers. One entry per CDR3 protein results from TCRdb running MiXCR on the multiplex PCR reads. The sample lists some 380,000 distinct CDR3 sequences; roughly 12% were seen once. This clonotype was counted ten times or more. CDR3 length: 12 residues. Trimming removed 6 bases from V and 11 bases from J; junction bases left unmatched: 6. Germline values: CDR1 MDHEN, CDR2 SYDVKM. It was at first hyperthyroidism diagnosis, before any ophthalmopathy symptoms, that the blood sample was taken.

Sequencing input: blood. This sequence originates from a man aged 25-40 years with Graves' hyperthyroidism that later progressed to Graves' ophthalmopathy. J is TRBJ1-4 and V is TRBV28, with TRBD1 matching over 7 bases. The CDR3: CASRRGQDKLFF. In DNA, the CDR3 is TGTGCCAGCAGACGAGGACAGGACAAACTGTTTTTT.